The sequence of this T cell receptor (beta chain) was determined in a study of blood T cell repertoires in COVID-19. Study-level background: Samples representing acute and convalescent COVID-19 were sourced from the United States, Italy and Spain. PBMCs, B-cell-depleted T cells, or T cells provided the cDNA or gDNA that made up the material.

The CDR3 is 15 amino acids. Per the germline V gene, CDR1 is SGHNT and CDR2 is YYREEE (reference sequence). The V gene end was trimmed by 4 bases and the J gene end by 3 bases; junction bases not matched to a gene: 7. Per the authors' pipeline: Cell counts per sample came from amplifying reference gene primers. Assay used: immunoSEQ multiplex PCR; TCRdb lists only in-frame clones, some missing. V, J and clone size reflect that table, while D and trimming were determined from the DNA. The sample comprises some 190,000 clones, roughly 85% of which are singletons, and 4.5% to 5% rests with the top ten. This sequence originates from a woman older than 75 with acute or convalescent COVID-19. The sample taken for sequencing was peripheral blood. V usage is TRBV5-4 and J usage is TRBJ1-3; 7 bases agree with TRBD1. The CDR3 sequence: CASSLDTGVGNTIYF. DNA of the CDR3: TGTGCCAGCAGCCTAGACACAGGGGTTGGAAACACCATATATTTT.